One and the same sample provided the 20 T cell receptor beta chains below, sequenced in a study of T cell changes during pregnancy in multiple sclerosis. Libraries were prepared by immunoSEQ multiplex PCR; TCRdb keeps only in-frame clonotypes and omits some of them. Seen here are some 41,000 clones, roughly 90% observed once, and the top ten hold approximately 4.3%. The sequencing used CD8+ T cells from peripheral blood mononuclear cells, collected in the first trimester of pregnancy. Receptor source: a female donor with multiple sclerosis, enrolled in a pregnancy study.

Points on this clone: A read error may account for a junction end that differs from germline. The V call is TRBV7-7, the J call TRBJ1-4; TRBD1 matches 7 bases. CDR3 length equals 15 residues. The V gene's germline CDR1 is SSHAT and CDR2 FNYEAQ (reference sequence). The CDR3 is CASSWSDREDEKLFF. CDR3 bases: TGTGCTAGCAGCTGGTCAGACAGGGAGGATGAAAAACTGTTTTTT.

This chain links TRBV10-1 with TRBJ1-6; D is undetermined. This CDR3 comprises 18 residues. CDR1 and CDR2 from the germline V gene are WNHNN and SYGVQD (reference sequence). Trimming took off 4 bases at V and 3 bases at J, with 19 bases between the two ends. CDR3 loop: CASSVIRPPRGYNSPLHF. The CDR3, as DNA: TGCGCCAGCAGTGTGATCCGCCCCCCGCGGGGCTATAATTCACCCCTCCACTTT.

This clone was observed once. The rearrangement joins TRBV7-9 to TRBJ1-2, with D hard to call. V lost 4 bases, J lost 1 base, and 13 bases lay in between. Germline lookup yields CDR1 SEHNR and CDR2 FQNEAQ (reference sequence). CDR3 size: 15 residues. CDR3 protein: CASSSAAAVNYGYTF. CDR3 sequence (DNA): TGTGCCAGCAGCTCGGCCGCGGCAGTTAACTATGGCTACACCTTC.

This clone was seen once. The rearrangement links TRBV6-5 to TRBJ1-6, with 7 bases identical to TRBD1. This CDR3 spans 13 amino acids. V was clipped by 11 bases and J by 5 bases; unmatched bases: 6. CDR1 and CDR2 from the germline V gene are MNHEY and SVGAGI. CDR3 region: CAATTGNNSPLHF. CDR3 in DNA: TGTGCCGCCACGACAGGGAATAATTCACCCCTCCACTTT.

This clone came up once. The chain's CDR3 is CSVEQGAGNDGYTF. The CDR3 coding sequence is TGCAGCGTTGAACAGGGGGCGGGAAACGATGGCTACACCTTC. This sequence joins TRBV29-1 and TRBJ1-2, with 8 bases identical to TRBD1. Germline values: CDR1 SQVTM, CDR2 ANQGSEA. This CDR3 has 14 amino acids. Unmatched junction bases numbered 8, after V lost 2 bases and J lost 6 bases.

This sequence joins TRBV7-7 and TRBJ2-5, with 8 positions matching TRBD1. The CDR3 consists of 15 residues. Unmatched junction bases numbered 9, after V lost 4 bases and J lost 5 bases. Germline CDR1 and CDR2: SSHAT and FNYEAQ (reference sequence). CDR3 sequence (DNA): TGTGCCAGCAGCTCTTCGGACAGGGTTGCGGAGACCCAGTACTTC. Protein: CASSSSDRVAETQYF.

This clone was counted a single time. CDR3 amino acids: CASEGGAGELFF. The CDR3 DNA reads TGTGCCAGTGAGGGGGGGGCCGGGGAGCTGTTTTTT. V gene TRBV6-5 combines with J gene TRBJ2-2; D may be TRBD2 (7 bases). Trimming took 9 bases from V and 6 from J, leaving 11 bases between them. The CDR3 sequence is 12 residues long. Germline V CDR1 and CDR2: MNHEY, SVGAGI.

This clone was picked up a small number of times. The chain joins TRBV25-1 to TRBJ2-7; a possible D gene is TRBD2 (7 bases). CDR3 size: 17 residues. V was shortened by 3 bases and J by 3 bases, with 21 bases between the two germline ends. CDR1 MGHDK and CDR2 SYGVNS come from the germline V gene. The CDR3 sequence: CASSEGGSTGKGYEQYF. CDR3 nucleotide sequence: TGTGCCAGCAGTGAGGGGGGGTCGACAGGAAAAGGCTACGAGCAGTACTTC.

Here the CDR3 DNA reads TGCGCCAGCAGCAGGGCGGGGGGGCCATCAGAGACCCAGTACTTC. Translation: CASSRAGGPSETQYF. This sequence joins TRBV4-3 and TRBJ2-5; 9 bases are a match to TRBD2. CDR3 length equals 15 residues. Trimming cost V 5 bases and J 4 bases; bases outside gene matches: 8. Germline V CDR1 and CDR2: LGHNA, YSLEER.

The rearrangement links TRBV2 to TRBJ2-1, with 9 bases aligning to TRBD1. V dropped 11 bases and J dropped 8; count of bases not matched to a gene: 7. Per the germline V gene, CDR1 is SNHLY and CDR2 is FYNNEI. The CDR3 runs to 12 residues. CDR3 bases: TGTGCCGTAACCCGGGACAGGGATGAGCAGTTCTTC. It codes for CAVTRDRDEQFF.

The chain has TRBV9 and TRBJ2-2; the match to TRBD1 covers 8 bases. Germline CDR1 and CDR2: SGDLS and YYNGEE. Trimming removed 3 bases from V and 5 bases from J; junction bases left unmatched: 6. The CDR3 contains 15 residues. The CDR3, as DNA: TGTGCCAGCAGCGGGGGACAGGAGAGGACCGGGGAGCTGTTTTTT. This sequence encodes CASSGGQERTGELFF.

The CDR3 DNA follows: TGTGCCAGCAGTGATAGGACAGTCCCCCAAGAGACCCAGTACTTC. This gives the protein CASSDRTVPQETQYF. The chain recombines TRBV2 with TRBJ2-5; D possibly corresponds to TRBD1 (6 bases). The V and J ends lost 3 bases and 1 base respectively, with 12 bases between them. The CDR3 is 15 residues long. Per germline, CDR1 SNHLY and CDR2 FYNNEI.

This chain uses TRBV10-3 with TRBJ2-3; 7 bases agree with TRBD2. The CDR3 sequence is 15 residues long. Germline loops: CDR1 ENHRY, CDR2 SYGVKD. With V trimmed by 3 bases and J by 1 base, 4 bases remained unmatched. This CDR3 reads CAISEGGGGTDTQYF. In DNA form, the CDR3 reads TGTGCCATCAGTGAAGGCGGGGGTGGCACAGATACGCAGTATTTT.

The chain recombines TRBV7-2 with TRBJ2-7; TRBD2 matches 11 bases. Germline trimming cut 5 bases from V and 0 bases from J; bases unmatched to any gene: 6. CDR3 size: 16 residues. In germline, CDR1 is SGHTA, CDR2 FQGNSA. The CDR3 is CASSPPGLAASYEQYF. CDR3 DNA: TGTGCCAGCAGCCCCCCGGGACTAGCGGCCTCCTACGAGCAGTACTTC.

CDR3 DNA sequence: TGTGCCAGCAGCCCCCGGGGGGGCCATGAGCAGTTCTTC. It specifies CASSPRGGHEQFF. The gene calls are TRBV13 and TRBJ2-1; 8 bases are a match to TRBD2. The CDR3 runs to 13 residues. The J segment lost 8 bases and the V segment lost 5 bases, leaving 5 bases of the junction unmatched. Germline V gives CDR1 PRHDT, CDR2 FYEKMQ (reference sequence).

V gene TRBV7-9 combines with J gene TRBJ1-5; unclear D gene. V shed 1 base and J shed 6 bases, with 10 bases lying between them. Germline CDR1 SEHNR, CDR2 FQNEAQ (reference sequence). The CDR3 has 14 amino acids. The CDR3 sequence is CASSLESELQPQHF. The DNA for the CDR3 is TGTGCCAGCAGCTTAGAGAGCGAACTTCAGCCCCAGCATTTT.

The sample holds a few counts of this clone. The CDR3 nucleotides read TGTGCCAGCAGCCCTCACAGGGGAAAGTATGGCTACACCTTC. It specifies CASSPHRGKYGYTF. The V and J genes are TRBV6-4 and TRBJ1-2, with TRBD1 matching 7 bases. V lost 6 bases to trimming and J lost 5 bases; unmatched junction nucleotides: 9. CDR3 length: 14 residues. The germline CDR1 and CDR2 sequences are MRHNA and SNTAGT.

V usage is TRBV11-3 and J usage is TRBJ2-1; TRBD1 might be the D (6 bases). Germline V gives CDR1 SGHNT, CDR2 YENEEA. This CDR3 is built from 16 residues. With 1 base removed from V and 1 base from J, the gap between germline ends came to 11 bases. The CDR3 sequence is CASSLGPGVSYNEQFF. The DNA for the CDR3 is TGTGCCAGCAGCTTAGGACCAGGGGTGTCCTACAATGAGCAGTTCTTC.

This chain links TRBV9 with TRBJ2-3, with D perhaps matching TRBD2 (7 bases). This CDR3 region has 16 residues. Germline values: CDR1 SGDLS, CDR2 YYNGEE. The V gene lost 0 bases and the J gene lost 2 bases, with 13 bases spanning the gap. The CDR3 here is CASSVEGRGPTDTQYF. The CDR3 DNA is TGTGCCAGCAGCGTAGAGGGGCGGGGGCCCACAGATACGCAGTATTTT.

V gene TRBV29-1 combines with J gene TRBJ1-4; perhaps TRBD1 as D (6 bases). CDR3 length: 13 residues. Trimming pared 6 bases from V and 4 bases from J, leaving 12 bases between. Germline V CDR1 and CDR2: SQVTM, ANQGSEA. CDR3 nucleotide sequence: TGCAGCGTGAAGGACAGCTATAATGAAAAACTGTTTTTT. Amino acids: CSVKDSYNEKLFF. The variable domain in full, with the rest retrieved from reference TRBV29-1 and TRBJ1-4, is SAVISQKPSRDICQRGTSLTIQCQVDSQVTMMFWYRQQPGQSLTLIATANQGSEATYESGFVIDKFPISRPNLTFSTLTVSNMSPEDSSIYLCSVKDSYNEKLFFGSGTQLSVL.